Below, one T cell receptor (beta chain) is given with its context. Its cognate antigen is unknown. Libraries were UMI-labeled 5' RACE TRB cDNA. TCRdb reanalyzed the 5' RACE reads, giving one entry per CDR3 protein sequence and no DNA. The sample features about 110,000 distinct CDR3 sequences, with over 0.35% in its top ten. The germline CDR1 and CDR2 sequences are SGHDN and FVKESK. The CDR3 totals 17 residues. The record originates from a study of CXCR3-negative and CXCR3-positive naive CD8 T cells. Study results and limitations: CXCR3-positive naive cells had TRB CDR3s that were more hydrophobic than CXCR3-negative naive cells had.

Sequencing used naive CXCR3+ CD8+ T cells from blood. Described subset: CD45RO-CCR7+CD27+CD95- naive CD8+ T cells expressing CXCR3 (TNR3+). V is TRBV14 and J is TRBJ1-5; TCRdb designates TRBD1, a call that cannot be tested without DNA. The receptor was derived from a human donor in good health. Some clones in this sample may be carry-over from other donors' samples. CDR3 residues: CASSQDGQGIGHQPQHF.